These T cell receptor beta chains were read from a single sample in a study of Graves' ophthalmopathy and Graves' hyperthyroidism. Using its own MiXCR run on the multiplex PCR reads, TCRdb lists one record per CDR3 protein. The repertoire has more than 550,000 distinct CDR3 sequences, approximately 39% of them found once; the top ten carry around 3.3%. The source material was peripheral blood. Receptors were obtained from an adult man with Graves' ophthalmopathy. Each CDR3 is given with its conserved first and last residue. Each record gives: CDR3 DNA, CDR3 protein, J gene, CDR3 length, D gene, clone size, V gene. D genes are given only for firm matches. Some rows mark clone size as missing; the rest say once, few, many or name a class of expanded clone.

DNA: TGTGCTAGTCGGCGGCTAGCGGTCTCTCAAGAGACCCAGTACTTC; CDR3: CASRRLAVSQETQYF; J: TRBJ2-5; length: 15; D: TRBD2; size: many; V: TRBV7-7
DNA: TGTGCCAGCAGTGAGTTTCTGGGGAACACTGAAGCTTTCTTT; CDR3: CASSEFLGNTEAFF; J: TRBJ1-1; length: 14; D: -; size: few; V: TRBV10-3
DNA: TGTGCCAGCAGTCGAACCGGGACAGGGGTCGGTGAGACCCAGTACTTC; CDR3: CASSRTGTGVGETQYF; J: TRBJ2-5; length: 16; D: TRBD1; size: -; V: TRBV10-3
DNA: TGTGCCAGCAGCTCACGACGTTACCAAGAGACCCAGTACTTC; CDR3: CASSSRRYQETQYF; J: TRBJ2-5; length: 14; D: -; size: many; V: TRBV7-8
DNA: TGCAGTGCCGCGGCAGGGCCGGGTACTGAAGCTTTCTTT; CDR3: CSAAAGPGTEAFF; J: TRBJ1-1; length: 13; D: -; size: many; V: TRBV20-1
DNA: TGCAGCGTTGTAGATCTCGTTGTGGGCTACGAGCAGTACTTC; CDR3: CSVVDLVVGYEQYF; J: TRBJ2-7; length: 14; D: -; size: -; V: TRBV29-1
DNA: TGTGCCAGTAGTATTTCTACGGGGACCAACACTGAAGCTTTCTTT; CDR3: CASSISTGTNTEAFF; J: TRBJ1-1; length: 15; D: -; size: many; V: TRBV19
DNA: TGCAGCGTTGTGTCCACCTCCTACAATGAGCAGTTCTTC; CDR3: CSVVSTSYNEQFF; J: TRBJ2-1; length: 13; D: -; size: few; V: TRBV29-1
DNA: TGTGCCATCAGCGACGGGACAGGGAACGAGCAGTACTTC; CDR3: CAISDGTGNEQYF; J: TRBJ2-7; length: 13; D: TRBD1; size: few; V: TRBV10-3
DNA: TGTGCCAGCAGCGTAGCTAGCCCCGGGGAGCTGTTTTTT; CDR3: CASSVASPGELFF; J: TRBJ2-2; length: 13; D: -; size: many; V: TRBV9
DNA: TGCAGTGCTCCTTGGCGGGGAAACACCATATATTTT; CDR3: CSAPWRGNTIYF; J: TRBJ1-3; length: 12; D: -; size: -; V: TRBV20-1
DNA: TGTGCCAGTAGTATAGGCTTCGGCGGTCAGCCCCAGCATTTT; CDR3: CASSIGFGGQPQHF; J: TRBJ1-5; length: 14; D: -; size: many; V: TRBV19
DNA: TGTGCCAGCAGTGAATCCGGGACGCTATCTAACTATGGCTACACCTTC; CDR3: CASSESGTLSNYGYTF; J: TRBJ1-2; length: 16; D: -; size: many; V: TRBV25-1
DNA: TGTGCCATTGGACAGGGGGCGCACGATGGCTACACCTTC; CDR3: CAIGQGAHDGYTF; J: TRBJ1-2; length: 13; D: TRBD1; size: -; V: TRBV10-3
DNA: TGTGCTAGGCCGGAAGAGACCCAGTACTTC; CDR3: CARPEETQYF; J: TRBJ2-5; length: 10; D: -; size: once; V: TRBV25-1
DNA: TGTGCCAGCTTGGACCGGGACAGCTATGGCTACACCTTC; CDR3: CASLDRDSYGYTF; J: TRBJ1-2; length: 13; D: TRBD1; size: many; V: TRBV19
DNA: TGTGCCAGCAGCCCACAGGGGGCAAACTATGGCTACACCTTC; CDR3: CASSPQGANYGYTF; J: TRBJ1-2; length: 14; D: TRBD1; size: many; V: TRBV9
DNA: TGTGCCAGCAGCCCGATAGACGGCGGGGAGCTGTTTTTT; CDR3: CASSPIDGGELFF; J: TRBJ2-2; length: 13; D: -; size: many; V: TRBV7-7
DNA: TGTGCCACGAGACGTGGGACCCAGTACTTC; CDR3: CATRRGTQYF; J: TRBJ2-5; length: 10; D: -; size: once; V: TRBV15
DNA: TGTGCCAGCAGCGTAGCTATGCAGGGATCGTACGAGCAGTACTTC; CDR3: CASSVAMQGSYEQYF; J: TRBJ2-7; length: 15; D: -; size: many; V: TRBV9
DNA: TGTGCCAGCAGCAGAGAGTCCCGGGACAGCTCCTACGAGCAGTACTTC; CDR3: CASSRESRDSSYEQYF; J: TRBJ2-7; length: 16; D: TRBD1; size: -; V: TRBV5-6
DNA: TGTGCCAGCAGCTTGCCAGCGGGAGGGAATGAGCAGTTCTTC; CDR3: CASSLPAGGNEQFF; J: TRBJ2-1; length: 14; D: TRBD2; size: -; V: TRBV7-9
DNA: TGTGCCAGCAGTGAAAGCTCGGACGCCTCCTACGAGCAGTACTTC; CDR3: CASSESSDASYEQYF; J: TRBJ2-7; length: 15; D: -; size: -; V: TRBV7-2